This T cell receptor beta chain originates from a study of blood T cell repertoires in COVID-19. Looking at the study overall: The cDNA or gDNA used as material had been derived from T cells, B-cell-depleted T cells, or PBMCs.

This clone was seen more than once but under ten times. TCRdb's copy holds only in-frame clones and misses some; the assay was immunoSEQ multiplex PCR. The table lists roughly 71,000 clones, approximately 80% of them singletons. Germline assignment: CDR1 PRHDT and CDR2 FYEKMQ (reference sequence). There are 14 residues in the CDR3. V shed 5 bases, J shed 11 bases, and the junction held 6 bases outside the gene matches. The specimen sequenced was peripheral blood. This TCR derives from a man in his 70s who had recovered from COVID-19. The V call is TRBV13, the J call TRBJ1-6, with 10 bases fitting TRBD1. In DNA, the CDR3 is TGTGCCAGCAGCCTAAGGGACAGGGGTCCACCCCTCCACTTT. Amino acids: CASSLRDRGPPLHF.